The T cell receptor (beta chain) under discussion was sequenced for a study of shared clonotypes between healthy human individuals. Cells designated naive CD8 were CD45RO-negative and were positively selected for CCR7, with terminally differentiated effector memory CD45RA+ cells excluded. The assay was immunoSEQ multiplex PCR, and TCRdb's table has in-frame clones only and misses some. The table lists some 580,000 clones, 95% to 98% of them singletons. The CDR3 length is 15 residues. Germline values: CDR1 SQVTM, CDR2 ANQGSEA. Trimming pared 1 base from V and 0 bases from J, leaving 13 bases between. The clonotype comes from a young man in good health. This rearrangement joins TRBV29-1 to TRBJ2-7; no definite D call. Input material: naive CD8+ T cells sorted from blood. CDR3 loop: CSVEGSGPNSYEQYF. DNA for the CDR3: TGCAGCGTTGAAGGCTCCGGGCCGAACTCCTACGAGCAGTACTTC.